The 31 T cell receptor beta chains presented below share a single source sample, sequenced in a study of PD-1 blockade in classical Hodgkin lymphoma. Time point given: cycle 4 day 1 (C4D1), after less than 7 weeks of nivolumab. Each and every patient relapsed after autologous stem cell transplantation, and patients got differing brentuximab vedotin exposure. Method: immunoSEQ multiplex PCR; TCRdb's copy keeps in-frame clones and lacks some. Here the sample spans about 85,000 clones, 75% to 95% being singletons. This specimen consisted of peripheral blood mononuclear cells (PBMCs), obtained before the fourth cycle of nivolumab. The receptors here all came from a human donor with classical Hodgkin lymphoma.

The V call is TRBV19, the J call TRBJ1-5, with a weak D call TRBD1 (6 bases). With 2 bases removed from V and 3 bases from J, the gap between germline ends came to 11 bases. The CDR3 spans 15 residues. Germline CDR1 is LNHDA and CDR2 is SQIVND (reference sequence). CDR3 in amino acids: CASSIRTALNQPQHF. The CDR3 DNA reads TGTGCCAGTAGTATAAGGACAGCCCTCAATCAGCCCCAGCATTTT.

The V call is TRBV11-2, the J call TRBJ2-7; 7 bases are shared with TRBD1. The CDR3 covers 15 residues. Germline CDR1 SGHAT, CDR2 FQNNGV. Unmatched junction bases numbered 8, after V lost 6 bases and J lost 0 bases. The CDR3 nucleotides read TGTGCCAGCAGTTTTCGGACAGGCCTCTCCTACGAGCAGTACTTC. Residues: CASSFRTGLSYEQYF.

V gene TRBV7-9 combines with J gene TRBJ1-5; D is uncertain. The CDR3 contains 14 residues. Germline CDR1 is SEHNR and CDR2 is FQNEAQ (reference sequence). The ends were cut back, 5 bases at V and 1 base at J, with 9 bases in the middle. CDR3 sequence reads: CASSTVGSNQPQHF. The CDR3 nucleotides read TGTGCCAGCAGCACCGTTGGGAGCAATCAGCCCCAGCATTTT.

This rearrangement joins TRBV9 to TRBJ1-2, with D hard to call. Germline-derived CDR1 and CDR2 are SGDLS and YYNGEE. V dropped 0 bases and J dropped 2 bases, with 8 bases sitting between them. The CDR3 length is 14 residues. The CDR3 region has the DNA TGTGCCAGCAGCGTAGAGGCGAAGAACTATGGCTACACCTTC. It codes for CASSVEAKNYGYTF.

V and J are TRBV2 and TRBJ1-2; weak D call: TRBD1 (5 bases). In germline, CDR1 is SNHLY, CDR2 FYNNEI. V was pared by 2 bases and J by 5 bases, with 12 bases between. The CDR3 has 14 amino acids. CDR3 in DNA: TGTGCCAGCAGTGAAAGGTGGTCAGGGTATGGCTACACCTTC. This codes for CASSERWSGYGYTF.

The chain uses TRBV6-1 and TRBJ2-3, with D perhaps matching TRBD2 (5 bases). The CDR3 totals 15 residues. Germline V gives CDR1 MNHNS, CDR2 SASEGT. V dropped 2 bases and J dropped 2 bases, with 11 bases sitting between them. The CDR3, as DNA: TGTGCCAGCAGTGAACGGCGCGGGCCCACAGATACGCAGTATTTT. This sequence encodes CASSERRGPTDTQYF.

The gene calls are TRBV9 and TRBJ2-3; TRBD2 is a possible D gene (5 bases). The CDR3 length is 14 residues. V was cut by 6 bases and J by 5 bases, with 16 bases left in between. Germline loops: CDR1 SGDLS, CDR2 YYNGEE. The CDR3 bases are TGTGCCAGCACCCCAACGGGGATGGTAGATACGCAGTATTTT. As protein: CASTPTGMVDTQYF.

The chain couples TRBV10-3 to TRBJ2-1, with no clear D. This CDR3 is built from 19 residues. Germline lookup yields CDR1 ENHRY and CDR2 SYGVKD. The ends were cut back, 10 bases at V and 0 bases at J, with 28 bases in the middle. The CDR3: CATHGNLAATRSSYNEQFF. The CDR3, as DNA: TGTGCCACCCACGGTAATCTCGCGGCCACGCGCAGCTCCTACAATGAGCAGTTCTTC.

This clone appeared a single time. The rearrangement uses TRBV5-1 and TRBJ2-3; D might be TRBD2 (6 bases). The V and J ends lost 0 bases and 5 bases respectively, with 10 bases between them. Germline loops: CDR1 SGHRS, CDR2 YFSETQ. The CDR3 is 14 residues long. The CDR3 sequence is CASSLGLEVDTQYF. For the CDR3, the DNA is TGCGCCAGCAGCTTGGGACTAGAAGTAGATACGCAGTATTTT.

This clone appeared a single time. The rearrangement links TRBV4-3 to TRBJ2-7, with D unresolved. CDR1 is LGHNA and CDR2 is YSLEER in the germline V gene. The length of the CDR3 is 10 residues. V shed 11 bases and J shed 9 bases, with 14 bases lying between them. The CDR3 nucleotides are TGCGCCCTGAATGGGTACTTGCAGTACTTC. Encoded protein: CALNGYLQYF.

J is TRBJ1-4 and V is TRBV6-4; D not resolved. The germline V gene encodes CDR1 MRHNA and CDR2 SNTAGT. The CDR3 has 15 residues. The germline V and J ends were trimmed by 3 bases and 0 bases, with 8 bases remaining between them. In nucleotides, the CDR3 is TGTGCCAGCAGTGAGACCGCTGCAACTAATGAAAAACTGTTTTTT. Its translation is CASSETAATNEKLFF.

The rearrangement joins TRBV4-1 to TRBJ1-1; D gene unclear. The V end was cut by 7 bases, the J end by 0 bases, with 9 bases between. The CDR3 sequence is 13 residues long. Germline V CDR1 and CDR2: MGHRA, YSYEKL. The CDR3 is CASKDGLNTEAFF. In DNA form, the CDR3 reads TGCGCCAGCAAGGACGGTTTGAACACTGAAGCTTTCTTT.

The chain is built from TRBV28 and TRBJ1-5; TRBD1 is a possible D gene (6 bases). Trimming took 4 bases from V and 9 from J, leaving 16 bases between them. CDR3 length equals 14 residues. CDR1 and CDR2 from the germline V gene are MDHEN and SYDVKM. The CDR3 sequence: CASSSPNRASPQHF. CDR3 DNA: TGTGCCAGCAGTTCCCCCAACAGGGCTTCGCCCCAGCATTTT.

The chain recombines TRBV6-5 with TRBJ2-7; no firm D call. V dropped 0 bases and J dropped 2 bases, with 5 bases sitting between them. Germline V gives CDR1 MNHEY, CDR2 SVGAGI. This CDR3 spans 13 amino acids. CDR3 sequence: CASSYSRTYEQYF. DNA of the CDR3: TGTGCCAGCAGTTACTCTAGAACCTACGAGCAGTACTTC.

DNA for the CDR3: TGCGCCAGCAGCCAGGCGGAATACGGGACGGTCTATGGCTACACCTTC. Protein: CASSQAEYGTVYGYTF. J is TRBJ1-2 and V is TRBV4-1; D is possibly TRBD1 (5 bases). The germline CDR1 and CDR2 sequences are MGHRA and YSYEKL. Trimming removed 3 bases at V and 4 bases at J, with 18 bases between. The CDR3 is 16 residues long.

Regarding this clone: The sample holds other DNA sequences that translate to the same CDR3. The rearrangement links TRBV4-2 to TRBJ2-2; 11 bases map to TRBD2. CDR3 length: 19 residues. V dropped 0 bases and J dropped 5; count of bases not matched to a gene: 11. Germline V gene sequence: CDR1 LGHNA, CDR2 YNFKEQ. CDR3 in amino acids: CASSQERLLAGAVTGELFF. The CDR3 DNA is TGTGCCAGCAGCCAAGAAAGGCTACTAGCGGGGGCCGTAACCGGGGAGCTGTTTTTT.

The rearrangement joins TRBV7-9 to TRBJ1-1, with D unclear. Trimming removed 2 bases at V and 1 base at J, with 11 bases between. The CDR3 covers 15 residues. Germline CDR1 reads SEHNR; CDR2 reads FQNEAQ (reference sequence). The DNA for the CDR3 is TGTGCCAGCAGCTTACGGCGGGTCCAGAACACTGAAGCTTTCTTT. This translates into CASSLRRVQNTEAFF.

The V gene is TRBV4-3, the J gene TRBJ2-7, with 7 bases fitting TRBD1. V gave up 0 bases and J gave up 1 base; unmatched junction bases: 12. The V gene's germline CDR1 is LGHNA and CDR2 YSLEER. This CDR3 has 18 amino acids. The CDR3 protein is CASSQDRRRQGISYEQYF. CDR3 in DNA: TGCGCCAGCAGCCAAGATCGGCGTCGACAGGGAATTTCCTACGAGCAGTACTTC.

V gene TRBV18 combines with J gene TRBJ2-3, with TRBD2 matching over 8 bases. The CDR3 contains 15 residues. V shed 6 bases and J 3 bases; nucleotides not matched to a gene: 8. The germline gives CDR1 KGHSH, CDR2 LQKENI. The CDR3 nucleotides read TGTGCCAGCTCCCCCGCGGGGGGCCTGACAGATACGCAGTATTTT. It encodes CASSPAGGLTDTQYF.

The CDR3 DNA is TGTGCTAGTGGTTTACCGTCTACAGGGTACACAGATACGCAGTATTTT. Translating it yields CASGLPSTGYTDTQYF. This chain connects TRBV12-5 to TRBJ2-3; D may be TRBD1 (6 bases). The V end was cut by 3 bases, the J end by 2 bases, with 15 bases between. CDR3 size: 16 residues. Germline V CDR1 and CDR2: LGHNT, FRNRAP.

The rearrangement uses TRBV6-1 and TRBJ1-3; perhaps TRBD1 as D (5 bases). The CDR3 sequence is 14 residues long. Looked up from germline, CDR1 is MNHNS and CDR2 is SASEGT. Trimming removed 8 bases at V and 3 bases at J, with 14 bases between. CDR3 sequence reads: CASSENRSGNTIYF. CDR3 DNA sequence: TGTGCCAGCTCCGAGAACAGGAGTGGAAACACCATATATTTT.

The rearrangement joins TRBV7-9 to TRBJ1-3; 8 bases fit TRBD1. CDR1 and CDR2 (germline): SEHNR, FQNEAQ (reference sequence). V lost 5 bases and J lost 0; bases outside the gene matches: 9. There are 17 residues in the CDR3. In DNA, the CDR3 is TGTGCCAGCAGCCAGACGACAGGGGCCTTCTCTGGAAACACCATATATTTT. Residues: CASSQTTGAFSGNTIYF.

This clone was found once. The chain is built from TRBV14 and TRBJ2-1, with 7 bases aligning to TRBD2. V gave up 3 bases and J gave up 12 bases; unmatched junction bases: 5. This CDR3 contains 12 residues. CDR1 is SGHDN, CDR2 FVKESK, per germline. CDR3 nucleotide sequence: TGTGCCAGCAGCCAGATAGCGGGCGGGCAGTTCTTC. Translating it yields CASSQIAGGQFF.

The chain has TRBV5-6 and TRBJ1-2; TRBD1 matches 7 bases. J lost 7 bases, V lost 1 base, and 4 bases had no gene match. CDR3 length: 13 amino acids. CDR1 is SGHDT, CDR2 YYEEEE, per germline. Here the CDR3 DNA reads TGTGCCAGCAGCTTGACAGGGGTGGGTGGCTACACCTTC. Its protein product is CASSLTGVGGYTF.

V usage is TRBV5-4 and J usage is TRBJ2-7; unclear D gene. This CDR3 has 12 amino acids. The germline gives CDR1 SGHNT, CDR2 YYREEE (reference sequence). The germline V and J ends were trimmed by 5 bases and 4 bases, with 10 bases remaining between them. CDR3 residues: CASRSQEYEQYF. As DNA, the CDR3 is TGTGCCAGCAGGTCGCAGGAGTACGAGCAGTACTTC.

The rearrangement links TRBV27 to TRBJ1-6; weak D call: TRBD1 (5 bases). This CDR3 contains 15 residues. CDR1 is MNHEY and CDR2 is SMNVEV in the germline V gene (reference sequence). Trimming removed 6 bases at V and 7 bases at J, with 16 bases between. Here the CDR3 reads CASSQSGTVNSPLHF. CDR3 nucleotide sequence: TGTGCCAGCAGCCAATCGGGGACCGTCAATTCACCCCTCCACTTT.

The J gene is TRBJ2-1, the V gene TRBV2; 9 bases agree with TRBD2. The V gene end was trimmed by 3 bases and the J gene end by 6 bases; junction bases not matched to a gene: 12. CDR3 size: 17 residues. Germline V gives CDR1 SNHLY, CDR2 FYNNEI. Here the CDR3 DNA reads TGTGCCAGCAGTGAGGCATGGCGGGGGGGCGTAATCAATGAGCAGTTCTTC. This sequence encodes CASSEAWRGGVINEQFF.

This chain uses TRBV7-3 with TRBJ1-2, with 9 nucleotides matching TRBD1. CDR3 length: 12 residues. Losses at the gene ends were 6 bases for V and 7 bases for J; bases not matched to a gene: 3. Per the germline V gene, CDR1 is SGHTA and CDR2 is FQGTGA. CDR3 nucleotide sequence: TGTGCCAGCAGGAACAGGGGGCCTGGCTACACCTTC. This gives the protein CASRNRGPGYTF.

V usage is TRBV19 and J usage is TRBJ1-3; tentative D call: TRBD1 (6 bases). V lost 5 bases and J lost 0, with 14 bases in between. This CDR3 spans 16 amino acids. Germline V gene data show CDR1 as LNHDA and CDR2 as SQIVND (reference sequence). The CDR3 coding sequence is TGTGCCAGTAGTTCGAGGGACACCCTCTCTGGAAACACCATATATTTT. Protein sequence: CASSSRDTLSGNTIYF. The complete variable domain, with remaining parts taken from reference TRBV19 and TRBJ1-3, reads DGGITQSPKYLFRKEGQNVTLSCEQNLNHDAMYWYRQDPGQGLRLIYYSQIVNDFQKGDIAEGYSVSREKKESFPLTVTSAQKNPTAFYLCASSSRDTLSGNTIYFGEGSWLTVV.

The rearrangement joins TRBV7-3 to TRBJ2-5, with 13 bases lining up with TRBD2. This CDR3 region has 16 residues. V lost 5 bases to trimming and J lost 4 bases; unmatched junction nucleotides: 7. Per germline, CDR1 SGHTA and CDR2 FQGTGA. CDR3 bases: TGTGCCAGCAGCCCCACTAGCGGGGGGGTTATAGAGACCCAGTACTTC. This translates into CASSPTSGGVIETQYF.

The chain recombines TRBV9 with TRBJ2-5; tentatively, D is TRBD2 (5 bases). The CDR3 sequence is 13 residues long. Germline V CDR1 and CDR2: SGDLS, YYNGEE. V was shortened by 0 bases and J by 5 bases, with 8 bases between the two germline ends. The CDR3 loop is CASSVASRETQYF. The CDR3 nucleotides are TGTGCCAGCAGCGTAGCTAGCCGGGAGACCCAGTACTTC.